This T cell receptor beta chain came from a study of radiotherapy plus CTLA-4 blockade in lung cancer. Data came from immunoSEQ multiplex PCR; TCRdb stores just in-frame clones and leaves some out. The sample contains around 78,000 clones, 78% of which appear only once. CDR3 length equals 13 residues. V dropped 5 bases and J dropped 6; count of bases not matched to a gene: 4. Germline V lookup: CDR1 LNHDA, CDR2 SQIVND (reference sequence). Source: peripheral blood, taken from a patient treated with radiotherapy plus ipilimumab. The clonotype comes from a human donor with non-small cell lung cancer who had a partial response to radiotherapy plus ipilimumab. Some clones in this sample may be carry-over from other donors' samples. This chain links TRBV19 with TRBJ2-3; 8 nucleotides agree with TRBD2. CDR3 region: CASSLASGDTQYF. CDR3 DNA sequence: TGTGCCAGTAGTCTGGCTAGCGGGGATACGCAGTATTTT.